This TCR beta chain was found in a study of PD-1 blockade in classical Hodgkin lymphoma. The CDR3 totals 16 residues. V lost 1 base and J 4 bases, leaving 16 bases between the germline ends. Germline loops: CDR1 SGHRS, CDR2 YFSETQ. Indicated time point: cycle 4 day 1 (C4D1), after more than 5 weeks of nivolumab. Each patient's relapse followed autologous stem cell transplantation, and brentuximab vedotin exposure varied. Clones were read by immunoSEQ multiplex PCR, and TCRdb kept only the in-frame ones, dropping some. The repertoire holds tens of thousands of clones, with roughly nine tenths as singletons.

Sequencing used peripheral blood mononuclear cells (PBMCs), obtained before the fourth cycle of nivolumab. The receptor was isolated from a human donor with classical Hodgkin lymphoma. J is TRBJ2-3 and V is TRBV5-1; TRBD2 is a possible D gene (5 bases). The CDR3 coding sequence is TGCGCCAGCAGCTTGAAAGAGGGCCCCCCCCCAGATACGCAGTATTTT. Translating gives CASSLKEGPPPDTQYF.